The 3 T cell receptor beta chains below all came from one sample that was sequenced in a study of sequential checkpoint blockade in melanoma. Treatment denoted: randomized to nivolumab then ipilimumab (arm A) or the reverse (arm B). Assay used: immunoSEQ multiplex PCR; TCRdb lists only in-frame clones, some missing. This table has roughly 20,000 clones, about two thirds appearing once. This material consisted of CD8+ T cells sorted from blood (inferred from file names), taken from a patient given nivolumab and ipilimumab in sequence. The receptors come from a human donor with melanoma.

The chain combines TRBV28 with TRBJ2-7; the D gene is possibly TRBD2 (5 bases). The CDR3 is made up of 12 amino acids. Germline values: CDR1 MDHEN, CDR2 SYDVKM. Trimming pared 10 bases from V and 0 bases from J, leaving 10 bases between. CDR3 sequence (DNA): TGTGCCACCCGAGGGCGCTCCTACGAGCAGTACTTC. Residues: CATRGRSYEQYF.

The chain has TRBV5-5 and TRBJ2-7; unclear D gene. Trimming shortened V by 0 bases and J by 5 bases, and 15 bases separated the two germline ends. Germline values: CDR1 SGHKS, CDR2 YYEKEE (reference sequence). This CDR3 has 15 residues. The CDR3 DNA reads as TGTGCCAGCAGCTTGGCCCTAAGCCCGTCTAACGAGCAGTACTTC. Protein sequence: CASSLALSPSNEQYF.

The chain couples TRBV7-8 to TRBJ2-7; D is ambiguous. CDR1 SGHVS and CDR2 FQNEAQ come from the germline V gene. The germline V and J ends were trimmed by 1 base and 4 bases, with 8 bases remaining between them. The CDR3 has 13 residues. CDR3 nucleotides: TGTGCCAGCAGCTTAGATCAGGTTTACGAGCAGTACTTC. Amino acids: CASSLDQVYEQYF.